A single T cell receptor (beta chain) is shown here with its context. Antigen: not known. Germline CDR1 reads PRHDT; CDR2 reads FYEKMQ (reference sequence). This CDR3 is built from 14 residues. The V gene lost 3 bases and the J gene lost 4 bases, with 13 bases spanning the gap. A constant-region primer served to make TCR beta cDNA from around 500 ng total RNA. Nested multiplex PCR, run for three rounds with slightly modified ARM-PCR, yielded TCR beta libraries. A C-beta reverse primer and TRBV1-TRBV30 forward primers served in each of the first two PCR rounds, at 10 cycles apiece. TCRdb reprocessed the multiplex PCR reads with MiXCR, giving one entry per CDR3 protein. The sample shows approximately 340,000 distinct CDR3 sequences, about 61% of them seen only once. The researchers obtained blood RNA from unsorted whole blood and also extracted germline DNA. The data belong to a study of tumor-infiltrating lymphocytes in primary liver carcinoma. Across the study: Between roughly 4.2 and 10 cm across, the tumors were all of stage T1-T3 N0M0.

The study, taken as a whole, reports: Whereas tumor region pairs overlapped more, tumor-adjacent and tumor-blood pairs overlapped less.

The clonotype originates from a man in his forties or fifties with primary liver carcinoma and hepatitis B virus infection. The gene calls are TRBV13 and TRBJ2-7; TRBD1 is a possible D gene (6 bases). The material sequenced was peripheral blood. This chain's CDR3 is CASSLQGIGYEQYF. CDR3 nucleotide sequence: TGTGCCAGCAGCTTGCAGGGGATTGGTTACGAGCAGTACTTC.